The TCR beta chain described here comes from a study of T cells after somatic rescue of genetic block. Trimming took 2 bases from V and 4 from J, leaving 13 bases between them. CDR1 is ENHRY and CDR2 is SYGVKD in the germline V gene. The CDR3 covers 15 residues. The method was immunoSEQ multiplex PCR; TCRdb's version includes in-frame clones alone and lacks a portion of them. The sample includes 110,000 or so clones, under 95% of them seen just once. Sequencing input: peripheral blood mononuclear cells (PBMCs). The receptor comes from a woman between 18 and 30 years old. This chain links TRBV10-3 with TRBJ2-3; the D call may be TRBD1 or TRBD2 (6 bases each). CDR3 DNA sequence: TGTGCCATCAGTGAGATCCCGGGGGCAGCAGATACGCAGTATTTT. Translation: CAISEIPGAADTQYF.